A selection of T cell receptor beta chains follows, all from one sample in a study of beta chain features in type 1 diabetes. Sequenced by immunoSEQ multiplex PCR; TCRdb stores in-frame clones only, minus some. The table has 600,000 or so clones, 9.5% to 15% seen once. The sequencing input was naive CD4+ T cells from blood. These receptors were obtained from a man aged 25-45 years with type 1 diabetes. Each CDR3 is given with its conserved first and last residue. Fields, in order: V gene, CDR3 protein.

>TRBV15
CATSRPGQGYNEQFF
>TRBV2
CASSGDREQFF
>TRBV7-2
CASSPHKNTEAFF
>TRBV6-1
CASTRAGTTDTQYF
>TRBV15
CATSRDMGLAGGIYNEQFF
>TRBV18
CASSAGTGDYNEQFF
>TRBV18
CASSPDPLGGNSPLHF
>TRBV7-8
CASSGRGIAKNIQYF
>TRBV11-2
CASRIRGSYSTDTQYF
>TRBV7-3
CASSLGTMNTGELFF
>TRBV7-2
CASSYQGARETQYF
>TRBV5-6
CASSLLSSQETQYF
>TRBV9
CASSVDPQGEKLFF
>TRBV25-1
CASKGQGYGELFF
>TRBV19
CASSIGDGQQPQHF
>TRBV5-6
CASSLATDTQYF
>TRBV27
CASSISSDRNTEAFF
>TRBV19
CASKGQGSQETQYF
>TRBV19
CASTSTTAINEKLFF
>TRBV11-2
CASSSETQETQYF
>TRBV7-2
CASSLDRGGYEQYF
>TRBV14
CASSQEAGVGVHF
>TRBV7-8
CASSTGAGEIYEQYF
>TRBV11-2
CASSPSGQAPWGGYGYTF
>TRBV18
CASSPPRDRGETQYF
>TRBV2
CASSEALAIGPYEQYF